This T cell receptor beta chain was observed in a study of T-cell memory formation after mild COVID-19. The germline gives CDR1 MGHDK, CDR2 SYGVNS. The CDR3 is 15 residues long. The V end was cut by 3 bases, the J end by 2 bases, with 14 bases between. TCRdb fed the 5' RACE reads into MiXCR, producing one record per CDR3 protein. This sample has approximately 65,000 distinct CDR3 sequences, with 16% found just once. The V gene is TRBV25-1, the J gene TRBJ2-7, with D tentatively TRBD1 (6 bases). The sample was PBMCs or a T cell subset sorted from them (not recorded which). This TCR came from an adult woman who had mild COVID-19 (a few samples of this study predate the infection). Cell type and time point are not known. The chain's CDR3 is CASSDPGQTTYEQYF. Here the CDR3 DNA reads TGTGCCAGCAGTGATCCCGGACAGACCACCTACGAGCAGTACTTC.